Sequencing of this TCR beta chain was carried out in a study of blood T cell repertoires in COVID-19. Study-wide background: The study drew acute and convalescent COVID-19 samples from the United States, Italy and Spain. Sources were T cells, B-cell-depleted T cells, or PBMCs; the material itself was cDNA or gDNA.

In the authors' methods: Estimation of nucleated cell counts was performed using reference gene primer amplification. The protocol was immunoSEQ multiplex PCR, while the TCRdb copy is restricted to in-frame clones and leaves out a portion. Clone size and V and J calls were adopted from that table, with D and trimming inferred from the DNA. The table includes 55,000 to 80,000 clones, around 84% detected once. The CDR3 is 15 amino acids. The germline V gene encodes CDR1 MNHEY and CDR2 SVGAGI. V lost 4 bases and J lost 1; bases outside the gene matches: 3. The V call is TRBV6-5, the J call TRBJ2-3; 9 bases are shared with TRBD1. This sequence originates from a woman between 65 and 79 years old with acute or convalescent COVID-19. The sequenced sample consisted of peripheral blood. This CDR3 reads CASSSTGGGTDTQYF. The CDR3 coding sequence is TGTGCCAGCAGTTCGACAGGGGGAGGCACAGATACGCAGTATTTT.